The T cell receptor (beta chain) under discussion was sequenced for a study of blood T cell repertoires in COVID-19. Study details: Samples of COVID-19 (acute and convalescent) were obtained from the United States, Italy and Spain. Sources were T cells, B-cell-depleted T cells, or PBMCs; the material itself was cDNA or gDNA.

In the authors' workflow: Counts of nucleated cells, estimated from reference gene primer amplification, were obtained. Generated by immunoSEQ multiplex PCR, the TCRdb table keeps only in-frame clones and is missing some. The DNA gave D and trimming, while V, J and clone size come from that table. The sample holds approximately 260,000 clones, 86% seen once. Trimming pared 6 bases from V and 3 bases from J, leaving 8 bases between. This CDR3 comprises 13 residues. Germline assignment: CDR1 MNHEY and CDR2 SVGAGI. This TCR came from a man aged 18 to 29 with active or convalescent COVID-19. The J gene is TRBJ1-4, the V gene TRBV6-5; D unresolved. Sequenced material: peripheral blood. CDR3 DNA sequence: TGTGCCAGCAGGCGGGCCCCTAATGAAAAACTGTTTTTT. Protein sequence: CASRRAPNEKLFF.